The sequence of this T cell receptor (beta chain) was determined in a study of response to subunit inactivated influenza vaccine. TCRdb passed the RT-PCR reads through MiXCR, listing each CDR3 protein once. This sample has around 580,000 distinct CDR3 sequences, with 11% to 15% found just once. Study results and caveats: Authors suggested each seasonal flu vaccination may recruit only limited numbers of new T cells.

In this sample, this clonotype turned up a few times. Its matching antigen is unknown. The germline V gene has CDR1 SGHRS and CDR2 YFSETQ. Losses at the gene ends were 2 bases for V and 2 bases for J; bases not matched to a gene: 7. This CDR3 is 16 amino acids long. Sample: PBMCs from blood, taken 11 to 12 days after vaccination. The TCR was taken from a man aged 50-59 years who received an inactivated influenza vaccine. This chain uses TRBV5-1 with TRBJ2-7; TRBD2 aligns across 10 bases. The CDR3 reads CASSFGSSGGAYEQYF. In nucleotides, the CDR3 is TGCGCCAGCAGCTTCGGATCAAGCGGGGGGGCCTACGAGCAGTACTTC. Looking up the rest from reference TRBV5-1 and TRBJ2-7 gives the full variable domain: KAGVTQTPRYLIKTRGQQVTLSCSPISGHRSVSWYQQTPGQGLQFLFEYFSETQRNKGNFPGRFSGRQFSNSRSEMNVSTLELGDSALYLCASSFGSSGGAYEQYFGPGTRLTVT.